This TCR beta chain was captured in a study of OX40 agonist ivuxolimab in advanced cancers. Turning to the study itself: Patients received the agonistic anti-OX40 (CD134) antibody ivuxolimab.

Generated by immunoSEQ multiplex PCR, the TCRdb table keeps only in-frame clones and is missing some. The sample holds roughly 80,000 clones, 75% to 90% seen once. Trimming removed 0 bases from V and 2 bases from J, with 6 bases in between. The CDR3 loop spans 15 amino acids. Germline CDR1 is SGHRS and CDR2 is YFSETQ. This clonotype originated in an adult with an advanced solid tumor such as melanoma, head and neck, liver or kidney cancer. The chain links TRBV5-1 to TRBJ2-6, with no clear D. Sequencing was performed on CD4+ or CD8+ T cells sorted from blood, taken in a trial of the OX40 agonist ivuxolimab. CDR3 residues: CASSLASPGANVLTF. The CDR3, as DNA: TGCGCCAGCAGCTTGGCCAGCCCTGGGGCCAACGTCCTGACTTTC.